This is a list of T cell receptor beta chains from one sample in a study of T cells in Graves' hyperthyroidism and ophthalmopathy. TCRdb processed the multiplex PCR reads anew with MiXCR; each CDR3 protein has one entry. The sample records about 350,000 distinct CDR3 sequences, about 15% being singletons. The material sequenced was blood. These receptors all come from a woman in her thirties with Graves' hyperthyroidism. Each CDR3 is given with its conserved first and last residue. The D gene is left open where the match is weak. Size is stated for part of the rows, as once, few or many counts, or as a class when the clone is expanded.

CDR3aa: CASSWETGELFF; CDR3nt: TGTGCCAGCAGTTGGGAGACCGGGGAGCTGTTTTTT; abundance: -; v_gene: TRBV12-3/TRBV12-4; j_gene: TRBJ2-2; d_gene: -
CDR3aa: CASSQDPDLDYGYTF; CDR3nt: TGTGCCAGCAGCCAAGATCCCGATCTTGACTATGGCTACACCTTC; abundance: -; v_gene: TRBV3-1; j_gene: TRBJ1-2; d_gene: -
CDR3aa: CASSPPGGVPTDTQYF; CDR3nt: TGTGCCAGCAGCCCCCCCGGGGGCGTCCCCACAGATACGCAGTATTTT; abundance: many; v_gene: TRBV7-2; j_gene: TRBJ2-3; d_gene: -
CDR3aa: CASRRAGGAFF; CDR3nt: TGTGCCAGCCGTCGGGCCGGCGGAGCTTTCTTT; abundance: few; v_gene: TRBV28; j_gene: TRBJ1-1; d_gene: -
CDR3aa: CASSPGTVTGELFF; CDR3nt: TGTGCCAGCAGCCCCGGGACAGTTACCGGGGAGCTGTTTTTT; abundance: few; v_gene: TRBV6-4; j_gene: TRBJ2-2; d_gene: TRBD1
CDR3aa: CSARGGQNEQFF; CDR3nt: TGCAGTGCTCGTGGGGGACAGAATGAGCAGTTCTTC; abundance: many; v_gene: TRBV20-1; j_gene: TRBJ2-1; d_gene: TRBD1
CDR3aa: CASSFLYSYNEQFF; CDR3nt: TGTGCCAGCAGTTTTCTGTACTCCTACAATGAGCAGTTCTTC; abundance: many; v_gene: TRBV28; j_gene: TRBJ2-1; d_gene: -
CDR3aa: CATTPTGSKGYTF; CDR3nt: TGTGCCACCACTCCGACAGGGTCGAAGGGCTACACCTTC; abundance: -; v_gene: TRBV15; j_gene: TRBJ1-2; d_gene: TRBD1
CDR3aa: CAISEGGVDTIYF; CDR3nt: TGTGCCATCAGTGAGGGTGGGGTCGACACCATATATTTT; abundance: -; v_gene: TRBV10-3; j_gene: TRBJ1-3; d_gene: -
CDR3aa: CSAVGGEQYF; CDR3nt: TGCAGTGCGGTGGGGGGGGAGCAGTACTTC; abundance: many; v_gene: TRBV20-1; j_gene: TRBJ2-7; d_gene: TRBD2
CDR3aa: CASSVGSSGRMYF; CDR3nt: TGTGCCAGCAGCGTGGGGTCTAGCGGGAGAATGTACTTC; abundance: -; v_gene: TRBV5-6; j_gene: TRBJ2-4; d_gene: TRBD2
CDR3aa: CASSPDRGQGKLFF; CDR3nt: TGTGCCAGCAGCCCCGACAGGGGGCAGGGAAAACTGTTTTTT; abundance: many; v_gene: TRBV11-2; j_gene: TRBJ1-4; d_gene: TRBD1
CDR3aa: CASMPGQGGNEQFF; CDR3nt: TGTGCCAGCATGCCGGGACAGGGCGGCAATGAGCAGTTCTTC; abundance: many; v_gene: TRBV6-1; j_gene: TRBJ2-1; d_gene: TRBD1
CDR3aa: CASSLVPRSSYEQYF; CDR3nt: TGTGCCAGCAGTTTGGTCCCGAGAAGCTCCTACGAGCAGTACTTC; abundance: many; v_gene: TRBV12-3/TRBV12-4; j_gene: TRBJ2-7; d_gene: -
CDR3aa: CATQPWGSETQYF; CDR3nt: TGTGCCACCCAACCTTGGGGCTCAGAGACCCAGTACTTC; abundance: -; v_gene: TRBV24-1; j_gene: TRBJ2-5; d_gene: -
CDR3aa: CASSSELAGTYEQYF; CDR3nt: TGTGCCAGCAGCTCCGAACTAGCGGGAACGTACGAGCAGTACTTC; abundance: few; v_gene: TRBV11-2; j_gene: TRBJ2-7; d_gene: TRBD2
CDR3aa: CAISASDRNPVTQYF; CDR3nt: TGTGCCATCAGCGCCTCAGACAGGAACCCAGTTACGCAGTATTTT; abundance: few; v_gene: TRBV10-3; j_gene: TRBJ2-3; d_gene: -
CDR3aa: CASSPGVSTDTGELFF; CDR3nt: TGTGCCAGCAGCCCCGGAGTCAGCACGGACACCGGGGAGCTGTTTTTT; abundance: few; v_gene: TRBV5-8; j_gene: TRBJ2-2; d_gene: -
CDR3aa: CSVKRRSDYEQYF; CDR3nt: TGCAGTGTTAAGAGGAGGAGCGACTACGAGCAGTACTTC; abundance: many; v_gene: TRBV20-1; j_gene: TRBJ2-7; d_gene: -
CDR3aa: CATDRGAQGETSYEQYF; CDR3nt: TGTGCCACCGATAGGGGGGCACAGGGAGAGACGTCCTACGAGCAGTACTTC; abundance: -; v_gene: TRBV2; j_gene: TRBJ2-7; d_gene: -
CDR3aa: CASSESVADTDTQYF; CDR3nt: TGTGCCAGCAGTGAATCGGTTGCGGACACAGATACGCAGTATTTT; abundance: many; v_gene: TRBV2; j_gene: TRBJ2-3; d_gene: -
CDR3aa: CSAHAGLGSRNEQFF; CDR3nt: TGCAGTGCCCACGCGGGACTAGGATCTCGGAATGAGCAGTTCTTC; abundance: many; v_gene: TRBV20-1; j_gene: TRBJ2-1; d_gene: TRBD2
CDR3aa: CASSWDTGALETQYF; CDR3nt: TGTGCCAGCAGTTGGGATACGGGGGCGCTTGAGACCCAGTACTTC; abundance: many; v_gene: TRBV12-3/TRBV12-4; j_gene: TRBJ2-5; d_gene: -
CDR3aa: CAIRDRTDGNEQFF; CDR3nt: TGTGCCATACGCGACAGGACGGATGGGAATGAGCAGTTCTTC; abundance: many; v_gene: TRBV28; j_gene: TRBJ2-1; d_gene: -
CDR3aa: CSASKDEQYF; CDR3nt: TGCAGTGCTAGTAAAGACGAGCAGTACTTC; abundance: -; v_gene: TRBV20-1; j_gene: TRBJ2-7; d_gene: -
CDR3aa: CASSLYGQNDYEQYF; CDR3nt: TGTGCCAGCAGTTTATATGGACAGAACGACTACGAGCAGTACTTC; abundance: many; v_gene: TRBV27; j_gene: TRBJ2-7; d_gene: -
CDR3aa: CASSPSSQPQHF; CDR3nt: TGTGCCAGCAGTCCGAGTAGTCAGCCCCAGCATTTT; abundance: many; v_gene: TRBV28; j_gene: TRBJ1-5; d_gene: -
CDR3aa: CASSLNRGMDEQFF; CDR3nt: TGTGCCAGCAGTTTAAACAGGGGGATGGATGAGCAGTTCTTC; abundance: many; v_gene: TRBV12-3/TRBV12-4; j_gene: TRBJ2-1; d_gene: TRBD1
CDR3aa: CATSLSHPGQPKMNTEAFF; CDR3nt: TGCGCCACCTCACTATCCCACCCCGGACAGCCAAAGATGAACACTGAAGCTTTCTTT; abundance: -; v_gene: TRBV5-1; j_gene: TRBJ1-1; d_gene: -
CDR3aa: CSASLGDTEAFF; CDR3nt: TGCAGTGCTAGTCTGGGGGACACTGAAGCTTTCTTT; abundance: many; v_gene: TRBV20-1; j_gene: TRBJ1-1; d_gene: -
CDR3aa: CASSLGTGALKGSYEQYF; CDR3nt: TGCGCCAGCAGCCTCGGGACAGGGGCCTTAAAAGGCTCCTACGAGCAGTACTTC; abundance: -; v_gene: TRBV4-1; j_gene: TRBJ2-7; d_gene: TRBD1
CDR3aa: CASSSLGTAHQGTQYF; CDR3nt: TGTGCCAGCAGCTCCTTGGGGACCGCTCACCAAGGGACCCAGTACTTC; abundance: few; v_gene: TRBV11-2; j_gene: TRBJ2-5; d_gene: -
CDR3aa: CASSHTWESAGELFF; CDR3nt: TGCGCCAGCAGCCATACGTGGGAATCGGCCGGGGAGCTGTTTTTT; abundance: -; v_gene: TRBV4-3; j_gene: TRBJ2-2; d_gene: -
CDR3aa: CASSVRAGSHQPQHF; CDR3nt: TGTGCCAGCAGTGTCCGGGCAGGGTCCCATCAGCCCCAGCATTTT; abundance: few; v_gene: TRBV12-3/TRBV12-4; j_gene: TRBJ1-5; d_gene: -
CDR3aa: CASSEARRYEQYF; CDR3nt: TGTGCCAGCAGTGAAGCTCGACGTTACGAGCAGTACTTC; abundance: many; v_gene: TRBV6-1; j_gene: TRBJ2-7; d_gene: -
CDR3aa: CASSVYTEAFF; CDR3nt: TGTGCCAGCAGTGTTTACACTGAAGCTTTCTTT; abundance: many; v_gene: TRBV2; j_gene: TRBJ1-1; d_gene: -
CDR3aa: CATSRDLGPGNEQFF; CDR3nt: TGTGCCACCAGCAGAGATTTGGGTCCAGGAAATGAGCAGTTCTTC; abundance: -; v_gene: TRBV15; j_gene: TRBJ2-1; d_gene: -
CDR3aa: CASQREWGSYEQYF; CDR3nt: TGTGCAAGTCAACGGGAATGGGGCTCCTACGAGCAGTACTTC; abundance: -; v_gene: TRBV6-1; j_gene: TRBJ2-7; d_gene: -
CDR3aa: CACSVRGPNSPLHF; CDR3nt: TGTGCCTGTAGTGTCCGGGGTCCAAATTCACCCCTCCACTTT; abundance: -; v_gene: TRBV30; j_gene: TRBJ1-6; d_gene: -
CDR3aa: CSADQDSQRGGYTF; CDR3nt: TGCAGTGCCGATCAGGACAGTCAAAGAGGTGGCTACACCTTC; abundance: many; v_gene: TRBV20-1; j_gene: TRBJ1-2; d_gene: -
CDR3aa: CASSLGLRGSGIRGYEQYF; CDR3nt: TGTGCCAGCAGTTTAGGTTTGCGGGGGAGTGGTATTAGGGGCTACGAGCAGTACTTC; abundance: many; v_gene: TRBV27; j_gene: TRBJ2-7; d_gene: TRBD2
CDR3aa: CASSVSDSYEQYF; CDR3nt: TGTGCCAGCAGCGTTAGTGATTCCTACGAGCAGTACTTC; abundance: many; v_gene: TRBV11-1; j_gene: TRBJ2-7; d_gene: -
CDR3aa: CASSGRTALYGYTF; CDR3nt: TGTGCCAGCAGTGGGCGGACAGCTTTGTATGGCTACACCTTC; abundance: -; v_gene: TRBV2; j_gene: TRBJ1-2; d_gene: -
CDR3aa: CSARDSTGSGNTIYF; CDR3nt: TGCAGTGCTAGAGATTCCACGGGCTCTGGAAACACCATATATTTT; abundance: -; v_gene: TRBV20-1; j_gene: TRBJ1-3; d_gene: -
CDR3aa: CASSLASGTETQYF; CDR3nt: TGTGCCAGCAGCTTAGCTAGCGGGACAGAGACCCAGTACTTC; abundance: -; v_gene: TRBV7-9; j_gene: TRBJ2-5; d_gene: TRBD2
CDR3aa: CASRGTGLQETQYF; CDR3nt: TGTGCCAGCCGGGGGACAGGGCTCCAAGAGACCCAGTACTTC; abundance: -; v_gene: TRBV3-1; j_gene: TRBJ2-5; d_gene: TRBD1
CDR3aa: CAWSRRPSSGGNEQFF; CDR3nt: TGTGCCTGGAGTCGCCGGCCATCTAGCGGGGGCAATGAGCAGTTCTTC; abundance: few; v_gene: TRBV30; j_gene: TRBJ2-1; d_gene: TRBD2
CDR3aa: CASSPGLRPADTQYF; CDR3nt: TGCGCCAGCAGCCCGGGACTCCGACCGGCAGATACGCAGTATTTT; abundance: many; v_gene: TRBV5-1; j_gene: TRBJ2-3; d_gene: -
CDR3aa: CAAWDQGRVVF; CDR3nt: TGTGCCGCATGGGACCAGGGGCGTGTTGTCTTC; abundance: -; v_gene: TRBV19; j_gene: TRBJ2-1; d_gene: -
CDR3aa: CASSEAVGGQVNEQYF; CDR3nt: TGTGCCAGCAGTGAAGCGGTCGGGGGACAGGTTAACGAGCAGTACTTC; abundance: many; v_gene: TRBV6-1; j_gene: TRBJ2-7; d_gene: TRBD1
CDR3aa: CARWEALGYNEQFF; CDR3nt: TGTGCTAGGTGGGAAGCGCTGGGATACAATGAGCAGTTCTTC; abundance: -; v_gene: TRBV12-5; j_gene: TRBJ2-1; d_gene: -